Sequencing of this T cell receptor (beta chain) was carried out in a study of CD8 T cells in ankylosing spondylitis. The CDR3 is 15 residues long. The germline V and J ends were trimmed by 1 base and 5 bases, with 15 bases remaining between them. CDR1 is LNHDA and CDR2 is SQIVND in the germline V gene (reference sequence). This clonotype was detected a few times. Its target is not known. Study findings and constraints: Reported data indicate significant enrichment of disease-linked clones within matched ankylosing spondylitis synovial fluid.

TCRdb reanalysed the 5' RACE reads using MiXCR and keeps one entry per CDR3 protein. The data show over 30,000 distinct CDR3 sequences, about 10% seen once. The chain uses TRBV19 and TRBJ2-7, with D possibly matching TRBD2 (5 bases). Sequenced: synovial fluid, either unsorted or a sorted T cell fraction (not recorded which). This TCR came from a male donor with ankylosing spondylitis. The CDR3 region is CASSIAASTTHEQYF. The DNA of the CDR3 is TGTGCCAGTAGTATAGCGGCTAGCACTACCCACGAGCAGTACTTC.